This T cell receptor (beta chain) derives from a study of T cell repertoires in cytomegalovirus infection. Germline V lookup: CDR1 SGHRS, CDR2 YFSETQ. Trimming removed 0 bases at V and 1 base at J, with 13 bases between. CDR3 length: 16 amino acids. This clonotype was counted many times. TCRdb re-analysed the reads in MiXCR, keeping a single row per CDR3 protein. The table has about 490,000 distinct CDR3 sequences, around 11% seen once; the top ten hold about 9.4%. The chain is built from TRBV5-1 and TRBJ2-5; D gene unclear. Sequenced: PBMCs. This sequence originates from a human donor in good health (CMV status not recorded). Some clones in this sample may be carry-over from other donors' samples. The CDR3 here is CASSLGDWETQETQYF. The CDR3 DNA reads as TGCGCCAGCAGCTTGGGCGACTGGGAAACCCAAGAGACCCAGTACTTC.